This T cell receptor (beta chain) is drawn from a study of early T cells in non-severe SARS-CoV-2 infection. About the research overall: The chains were unpaired, and the sequenced material was bulk RNA from unsorted whole blood.

Unique molecular identifier tags were affixed to discrete cDNA molecules. TCRdb fed the 5' RACE reads into MiXCR, producing one record per CDR3 protein. The repertoire holds more than 45,000 distinct CDR3 sequences, about 8.4% seen once, with approximately 3.6% in the top ten. The CDR3 is made up of 16 amino acids. CDR1 and CDR2 (germline): LGHNA, YNFKEQ. The V end was cut by 2 bases, the J end by 0 bases, with 10 bases between. Study observations and caveats: VDJdb matching favored anti-spike CD8 responses, missing private and CD4 specificities.

As to this clonotype: The antigen remains undetermined.

The gene calls are TRBV4-2 and TRBJ2-2; TRBD2 is a possible D gene (6 bases). Sequences were obtained from whole blood. The receptor comes from an adult who was a healthcare worker with PCR-confirmed SARS-CoV-2 infection or an uninfected control (not recorded which). This CDR3 is CASSQPLATNTGELFF. DNA of the CDR3: TGTGCCAGCAGCCAACCCCTAGCGACGAACACCGGGGAGCTGTTTTTT.